This T cell receptor beta chain was retrieved from a study of blood T cell repertoires in COVID-19. Turning to the study itself: Sources were T cells, B-cell-depleted T cells, or PBMCs; the material itself was cDNA or gDNA.

V was trimmed by 5 bases and J by 4 bases, leaving 11 bases between them. Per the germline V gene, CDR1 is SGHAT and CDR2 is FQNNGV. CDR3 length: 14 residues. Authors' data handling: Reference gene primers were amplified, and this amplification served to estimate nucleated cell counts. TCRdb keeps only in-frame clones here, not all; method: immunoSEQ multiplex PCR. V and J calls and clone size follow that table, whereas D and trimming were derived from the DNA. The sample lists 270,000 or so clones, approximately 81% occurring once. This clone was seen a single time. The V gene is TRBV11-2, the J gene TRBJ1-4; D not resolved. The specimen was peripheral blood. This receptor was obtained from a woman aged 55-70 years with active or convalescent COVID-19. The DNA for the CDR3 is TGTGCCAGCAGCCCCTCACCGGGTAATGAAAAACTGTTTTTT. This codes for CASSPSPGNEKLFF.